Reported below is one TCR beta chain. Trimming shortened V by 2 bases and J by 7 bases, and 9 bases separated the two germline ends. The CDR3 loop spans 14 amino acids. Germline lookup yields CDR1 MNHEY and CDR2 SVGAGI. Treatment denoted: some 20 received Ad26.COV2.S at low or high dose, single or two shots; several received placebo; per-sample allocation not given. After the first vaccine or placebo injection, samples were drawn on day 63. An adult of 18-55 years in Boston served as donor. This record belongs to a study of Ad26.COV2.S vaccination and SARS-CoV-2 variants. Measured with immunoSEQ multiplex PCR; TCRdb has only the in-frame clones, and not every one. The data show about 350,000 clones, with 80% to 90% seen just once and 3% to 4% held by the top ten.

The rearrangement uses TRBV6-5 and TRBJ1-6; no firm D call. Source: peripheral blood, taken in a trial of Ad26.COV2.S vaccine versus placebo. This clonotype was sampled from a person aged 18 to 59 who received the Ad26.COV2.S COVID-19 vaccine or a placebo. DNA for the CDR3: TGTGCCAGCAGTTACGAGGGATTGAATTCACCCCTCCACTTT. This translates into CASSYEGLNSPLHF.